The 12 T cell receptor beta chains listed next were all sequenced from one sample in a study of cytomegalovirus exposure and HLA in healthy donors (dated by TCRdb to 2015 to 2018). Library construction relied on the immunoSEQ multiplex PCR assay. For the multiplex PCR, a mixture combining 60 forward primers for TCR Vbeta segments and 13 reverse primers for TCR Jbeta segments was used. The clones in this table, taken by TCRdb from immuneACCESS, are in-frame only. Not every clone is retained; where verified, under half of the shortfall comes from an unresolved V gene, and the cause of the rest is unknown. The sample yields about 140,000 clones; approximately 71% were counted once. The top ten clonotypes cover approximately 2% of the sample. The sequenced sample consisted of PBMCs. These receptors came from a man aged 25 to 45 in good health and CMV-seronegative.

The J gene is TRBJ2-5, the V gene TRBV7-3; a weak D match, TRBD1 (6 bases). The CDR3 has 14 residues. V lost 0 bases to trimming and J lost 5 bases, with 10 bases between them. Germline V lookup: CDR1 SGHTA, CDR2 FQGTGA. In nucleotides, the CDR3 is TGTGCCAGCAGCTTAACTTCTGGGGGCGAGACCCAGTACTTC. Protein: CASSLTSGGETQYF.

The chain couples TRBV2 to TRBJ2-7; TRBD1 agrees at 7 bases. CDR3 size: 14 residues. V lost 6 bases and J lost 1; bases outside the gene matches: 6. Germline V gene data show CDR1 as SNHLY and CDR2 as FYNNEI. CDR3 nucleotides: TGTGCCAGCAGAGCCGGGACAGATTCCTACGAGCAGTACTTC. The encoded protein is CASRAGTDSYEQYF.

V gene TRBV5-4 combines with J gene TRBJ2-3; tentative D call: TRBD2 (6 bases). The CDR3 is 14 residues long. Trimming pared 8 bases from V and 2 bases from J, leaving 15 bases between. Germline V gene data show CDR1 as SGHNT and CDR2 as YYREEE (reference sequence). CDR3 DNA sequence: TGTGCCAGTTTACCTAGCGTACACACAGATACGCAGTATTTT. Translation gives CASLPSVHTDTQYF.

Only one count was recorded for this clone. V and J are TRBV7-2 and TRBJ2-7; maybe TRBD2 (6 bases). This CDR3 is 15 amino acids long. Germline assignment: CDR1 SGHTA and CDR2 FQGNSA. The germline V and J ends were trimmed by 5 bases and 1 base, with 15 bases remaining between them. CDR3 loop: CASSQWSGSSYEQYF. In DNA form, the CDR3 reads TGTGCCAGCAGCCAATGGAGCGGGTCTTCCTACGAGCAGTACTTC.

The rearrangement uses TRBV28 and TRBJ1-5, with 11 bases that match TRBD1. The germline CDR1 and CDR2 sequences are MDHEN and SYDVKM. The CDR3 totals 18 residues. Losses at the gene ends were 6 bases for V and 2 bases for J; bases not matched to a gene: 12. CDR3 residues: CASSSSGQGAPGNQPQHF. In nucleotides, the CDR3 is TGTGCCAGCAGCTCGAGCGGACAGGGGGCGCCAGGCAATCAGCCCCAGCATTTT.

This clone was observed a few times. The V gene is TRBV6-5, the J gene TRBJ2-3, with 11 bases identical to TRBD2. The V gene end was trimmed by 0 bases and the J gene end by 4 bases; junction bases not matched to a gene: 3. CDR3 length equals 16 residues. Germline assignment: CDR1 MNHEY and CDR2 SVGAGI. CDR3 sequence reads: CASSYSKLAGADTQYF. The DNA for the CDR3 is TGTGCCAGCAGTTACTCGAAACTAGCGGGAGCAGATACGCAGTATTTT.

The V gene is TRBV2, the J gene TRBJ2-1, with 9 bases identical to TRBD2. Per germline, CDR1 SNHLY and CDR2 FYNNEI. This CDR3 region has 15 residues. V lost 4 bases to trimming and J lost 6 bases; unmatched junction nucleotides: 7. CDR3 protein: CASSGLREGGNEQFF. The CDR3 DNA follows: TGTGCCAGCAGTGGTTTGCGGGAGGGGGGCAATGAGCAGTTCTTC.

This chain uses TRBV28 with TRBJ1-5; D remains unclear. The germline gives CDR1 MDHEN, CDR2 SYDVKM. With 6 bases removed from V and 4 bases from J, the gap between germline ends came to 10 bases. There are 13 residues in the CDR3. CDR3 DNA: TGTGCCAGCAGAACAGTACGGAATCAGCCCCAGCATTTT. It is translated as CASRTVRNQPQHF. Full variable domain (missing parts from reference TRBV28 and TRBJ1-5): DVKVTQSSRYLVKRTGEKVFLECVQDMDHENMFWYRQDPGLGLRLIYFSYDVKMKEKGDIPEGYSVSREKKERFSLILESASTNQTSMYLCASRTVRNQPQHFGDGTRLSIL.

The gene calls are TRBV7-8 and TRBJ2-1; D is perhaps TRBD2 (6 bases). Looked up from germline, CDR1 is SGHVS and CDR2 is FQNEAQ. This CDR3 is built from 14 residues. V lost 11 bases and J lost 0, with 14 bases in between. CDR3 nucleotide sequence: TGTGCCGTATCCGCGGACTACTCCTACAATGAGCAGTTCTTC. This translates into CAVSADYSYNEQFF. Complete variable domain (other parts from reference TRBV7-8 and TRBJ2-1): GAGVSQSPRYKVAKRGQDVALRCDPISGHVSLFWYQQALGQGPEFLTYFQNEAQLDKSGLPSDRFFAERPEGSVSTLKIQRTQQEDSAVYLCAVSADYSYNEQFFGPGTRLTVL.

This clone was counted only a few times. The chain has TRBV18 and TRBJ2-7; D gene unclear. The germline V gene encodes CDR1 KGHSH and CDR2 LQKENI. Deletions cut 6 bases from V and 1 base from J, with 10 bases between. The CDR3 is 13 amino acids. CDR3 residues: CASSQTESYEQYF. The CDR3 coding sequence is TGTGCCAGCTCGCAAACAGAGTCCTACGAGCAGTACTTC. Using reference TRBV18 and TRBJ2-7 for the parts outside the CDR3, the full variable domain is NAGVMQNPRHLVRRRGQEARLRCSPMKGHSHVYWYRQLPEEGLKFMVYLQKENIIDESGMPKERFSAEFPKEGPSILRIQQVVRGDSAAYFCASSQTESYEQYFGPGTRLTVT.

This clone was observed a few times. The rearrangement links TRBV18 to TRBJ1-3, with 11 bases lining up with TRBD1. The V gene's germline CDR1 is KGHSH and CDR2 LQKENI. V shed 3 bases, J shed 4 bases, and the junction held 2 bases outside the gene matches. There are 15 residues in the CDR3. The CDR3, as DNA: TGTGCCAGCTCACCGGGACAGGGGGACGGAAACACCATATATTTT. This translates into CASSPGQGDGNTIYF.

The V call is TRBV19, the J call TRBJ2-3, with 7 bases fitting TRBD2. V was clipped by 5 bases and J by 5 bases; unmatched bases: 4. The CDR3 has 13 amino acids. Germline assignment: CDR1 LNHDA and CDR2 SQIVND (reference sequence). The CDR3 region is CASSGRVGDTQYF. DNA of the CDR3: TGTGCCAGTAGTGGGAGGGTGGGAGATACGCAGTATTTT.